This T cell receptor (beta chain) stems from a study of blood T cells in healthy people across ages. Peripheral blood samples of around 11 milliliters were drawn from each donor. A minimum of 5.5 micrograms of total RNA was extracted per sample. Comments on this clonotype: Its antigen is currently unknown.

Study-level findings and limits: Both higher diversity and more naive CD4+ cells marked long-lived donors when set against aged donors. Unknown CMV status may confound age-related changes in expanded clones.

J was trimmed by 12 bases and V by 4 bases; bases with no gene match: 10. Germline CDR1 and CDR2: SGHRS and YFSETQ. The CDR3 is 14 amino acids. Sample-barcoded 5' priming and a J-beta primer mix drove a second PCR of roughly 6 to 12 cycles. TCRdb re-analysed the 5' RACE reads in MiXCR, keeping a single row per CDR3 protein. The sample records more than 1,400,000 distinct CDR3 sequences, around 42% being singletons. The clonotype was recovered from a woman aged 18-29 years in good health. The specimen sequenced was blood. The rearrangement links TRBV5-1 to TRBJ2-1, with TRBD2 identical over 10 bases. CDR3 coding DNA: TGCGCCAGCAGCACGGTAACTAGCGGGACAGGGCAGTTCTTC. It encodes CASSTVTSGTGQFF.